This TCR beta chain derives from a study of blood T cell repertoires in COVID-19. Those enrolled, adults aged 18 to 89 years, came from around 24 US areas. Assignments of participants to cohorts depended upon their own reported clinical history. Per the original methods: Reference gene primer amplification gave estimated nucleated cell counts. Profiling relied on immunoSEQ multiplex PCR, and the TCRdb table lists in-frame clones only, not all of them. V, J and clone size were drawn from that table, and D and trimming were deduced from the DNA. The table includes roughly 150,000 clones, about nine tenths detected once. The CDR3 totals 14 residues. Germline loops: CDR1 MDHEN, CDR2 SYDVKM. V lost 2 bases, J lost 8 bases, and 15 bases lay in between.

The V gene is TRBV28, the J gene TRBJ1-2; tentative D call: TRBD1 (6 bases). The sequenced sample consisted of PBMCs or T cells enriched from blood (not recorded which). The origin of this receptor is a woman in her thirties or forties who had been exposed to COVID-19. This CDR3 is CASSLGGQGKGYTF. The DNA of the CDR3 is TGTGCCAGCAGTTTAGGTGGGCAGGGGAAGGGCTACACCTTC.